This T cell receptor (beta chain) was found in a study of T-cell memory formation after mild COVID-19 (dated by TCRdb to the early 2020s). Study-wide context: TCR sequence clusters from the two donors were found to be largely donor specific. Two young, previously healthy adult volunteers made up the cohort, one male and one female. In two donors, T-cell clones that expanded and contracted after mild COVID-19 were followed by sequencing TCRalpha and TCRbeta repertoires longitudinally.

This clonotype was seen only a few times. The antigen this receptor binds is unknown. Nothing much larger sits one base from this clone, and base qualities are not available. Spanning cysteine to phenylalanine, the CDR3 consists of 14 amino acids. Only CDR3 DNA is held: 42 bases, read in frame from base 1. Trimming removed 2 bases from V and 2 bases from J, leaving 9 bases between the germline ends. CDR1 ENHRY and CDR2 SYGVKD are derived from the germline V gene. PBMCs were isolated by Ficoll-Paque density gradient centrifugation. The run used an Illumina NovaSeq 6000. TCRalpha and TCRbeta cDNA libraries were constructed by 5'RACE with constant-segment primers, with sample barcodes and unique molecular identifiers being introduced. Trizol reagent was used to extract RNA from every sample. The libraries were amplified in two PCR steps, and the second step added a second sample barcode and Illumina TruSeq adapters. Libraries were sequenced on an Illumina NovaSeq with 2 x 150 bp paired-end reads. The published analysis was carried out like this. With migec v1.2.7, reads were demultiplexed and then collapsed into UMI-guided consensus sequences. Using mixcr v2.1.11, UMI consensuses were aligned to TRA and TRB V and J templates and then assembled into clonotypes. Expanded or contracted clonotypes were those called significant by both edgeR and NoisET, with noise models trained on biological replicates. edgeR calls used a false discovery rate-adjusted p below 0.01 and a log2 fold-change threshold of 1. As an exploratory analysis of dynamics, max-normalized trajectories of the 1000 most abundant clonotypes were examined by PCA with hierarchical clustering. Separately sequenced CD4+ and CD8+ repertoires were used to assign a CD4 or CD8 phenotype to each responding clone. TCRdb took the public reads, trimmed them with fastp at Q25, ran MiXCR for clone calling and kept in-frame beta chains. Rows merge per CDR3 protein into single entries with the most common DNA and genes. These V and J calls originate from TCRdb's pipeline instead of the authors' own analysis. This sample lists some 120,000 distinct CDR3 sequences; 16% were detected once. Of the sample, about 14% is held by the ten largest clones.

Overall study results and their limits: Contracting CD4+ clones were located mainly in the CM and EM memory subsets, whereas CD8+ clones were found to be enriched in EMRA. Clones that contracted from day 15 to 85 showed balanced CD4/CD8 phenotypes, whereas a second wave of clones that expanded from day 15 to 37 leaned towards CD4+. Some responding clones were detected in pre-infection memory, suggesting pre-existing cross-reactive memory T cells joined the SARS-CoV-2 response. Whether the second-wave clones peaking on day 37 were SARS-CoV-2 specific was not confirmed. Only a couple of mild cases were covered in the study, and larger cohorts including severe cases with pre-infection samples were considered necessary.

What was sequenced was PBMCs or a T cell subset sorted from them (not recorded which). The sequence was collected from an adult woman who had mild COVID-19 (a few samples of this study predate the infection). The sample titles of this study are shuffled in the database, so cell type and time point are left out; the donor was told from shared clones. The V and J genes are TRBV10-3 and TRBJ2-5, with TRBD1 tentatively as D gene (6 bases match). The DNA reads as follows: TGTGCCATCAGTGAGGGGGGCCGGCAAGAGACCCAGTACTTC. Its protein is CAISEGGRQETQYF.